The table lists the clone carrying this TCR beta chain with many counts. This sample is drawn from a study of T-cell memory formation after mild COVID-19. TCRdb independently ran MiXCR on the 5' RACE reads; one entry per CDR3 protein. In the table there are 190,000 or so distinct CDR3 sequences, about a fifth of which are singletons. J was trimmed by 2 bases and V by 5 bases; bases with no gene match: 3. The germline gives CDR1 SQVTM, CDR2 ANQGSEA. The CDR3 totals 13 residues. Sequenced sample: PBMCs or a T cell subset sorted from them (not recorded which). The sequence was obtained from an adult woman who had mild COVID-19 (a few samples of this study predate the infection). Cell type and time point are not known. V and J are TRBV29-1 and TRBJ2-7; 10 bases match TRBD2. The CDR3 is CSVLAGETYEQYF. CDR3 coding DNA: TGCAGCGTTCTAGCGGGGGAAACCTACGAGCAGTACTTC.